The source of this T cell receptor (beta chain) is a study of identical twins. TCRdb used MiXCR to reprocess the 5' RACE reads, holding one entry per CDR3 protein. Of about 690,000 distinct CDR3 sequences in the sample, around 20% were seen once. Only a few counts were recorded for this clonotype. These same records also appear under a second study, on T cells expressing NK-cell markers. This second report adds: In 6 or 7 donors, dominant NKG2C+ clonotypes were roughly 1.0-8% of CD8+ T cells.

The sample was PBMCs. This sequence originates from a woman aged 18-29 years in good health.

The CDR3 region has the DNA TGTGCCAGCAGCTTTAGTTTATCAGGGGACGGTGAAGCTTTCTTT. Its protein product is CASSFSLSGDGEAFF. V and J are TRBV11-3 and TRBJ1-1, with a possible D match to TRBD1 (6 bases). Deletions cut 3 bases from V and 7 bases from J, with 18 bases between. The CDR3 is 15 residues long. Germline CDR1 SGHNT, CDR2 YENEEA.